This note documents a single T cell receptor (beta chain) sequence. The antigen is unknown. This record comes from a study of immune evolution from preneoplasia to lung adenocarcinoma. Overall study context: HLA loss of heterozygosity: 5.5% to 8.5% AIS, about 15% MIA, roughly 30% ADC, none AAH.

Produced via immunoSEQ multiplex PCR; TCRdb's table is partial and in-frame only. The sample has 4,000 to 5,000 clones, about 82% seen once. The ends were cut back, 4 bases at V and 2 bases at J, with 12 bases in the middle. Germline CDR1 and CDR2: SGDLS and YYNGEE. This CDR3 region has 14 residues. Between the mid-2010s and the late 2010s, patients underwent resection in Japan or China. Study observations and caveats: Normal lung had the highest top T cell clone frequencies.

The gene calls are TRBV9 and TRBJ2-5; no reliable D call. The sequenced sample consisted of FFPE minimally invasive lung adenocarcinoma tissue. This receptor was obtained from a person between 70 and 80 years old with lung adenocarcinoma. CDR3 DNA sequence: TGTGCCAGCAGCCTTACAGTTTTTCAAGAGACCCAGTACTTC. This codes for CASSLTVFQETQYF.